The present TCR beta chain was sequenced within a study of shared clonotypes between healthy human individuals. This clone was seen a handful of times. Sequenced by immunoSEQ multiplex PCR; TCRdb stores in-frame clones only, minus some. The sample records around 1,900,000 clones, around 93% being singletons. CD45RO-negative cells were positively selected for CCR7, leaving out terminally differentiated effector memory CD45RA+ cells. The ends were cut back, 2 bases at V and 7 bases at J, with 11 bases in the middle. The germline V gene has CDR1 SEHNR and CDR2 FQNEAQ (reference sequence). The CDR3 is 13 amino acids.

The V call is TRBV7-9, the J call TRBJ1-1; TRBD1 might be the D (6 bases). Sequenced material: naive CD8+ T cells from PBMCs. The TCR comes from a man aged 18 to 29 in good health. Some clones in this sample may be carry-over from other donors' samples. CDR3 amino acids: CASSLSGEGEAFF. DNA for the CDR3: TGTGCCAGCAGCTTATCAGGGGAAGGTGAAGCTTTCTTT.